The text below deals with one T cell receptor beta chain. This specimen belongs to a study of shared clonotypes between healthy human individuals. Germline assignment: CDR1 GTSNPN and CDR2 SVGIG (reference sequence). This CDR3 contains 16 residues. V dropped 2 bases and J dropped 5; count of bases not matched to a gene: 8. TCRdb keeps only in-frame clones here, not all; method: immunoSEQ multiplex PCR. The table lists about 520,000 clones, 81% of them singletons. The J gene is TRBJ1-4, the V gene TRBV30; 10 bases match TRBD1. The receptor's source is a woman aged 40 to 50 in good health. Some clones in this sample may be carry-over from other donors' samples. The sample was PBMCs. The CDR3 sequence is CAWSPRLGQGNEKLFF. Written as DNA, the CDR3 is TGTGCCTGGAGTCCCCGATTGGGACAGGGGAATGAAAAACTGTTTTTT.